This section outlines one TCR beta chain sequence together with its context. This clone appeared once. The target of this receptor is not known. No qualities accompany the bases; no much larger clone lies one base away. The first patient joined ICON in the first half of 2016, and enrollment wrapped up when the last patient was enrolled in late 2018. Fresh tumor and matched uninvolved tissue for in-depth immune analyses, including TCR sequencing, were collected from a subcohort of 65 to 80 patients. DNA for TCR sequencing was isolated from bulk tissue, and no cell sorting was done. These data are taken from a study of tumor-infiltrating lymphocytes in localized non-small cell lung cancer (dated by TCRdb to the early 2020s). Looking at the study overall: The cohort included patients whose samples were collected after neoadjuvant chemotherapy, as well as both smokers and never-smokers and several histologies. Each patient provided resected tumor tissue plus uninvolved lung tissue from the same patient, with the uninvolved lung tissue described as non-adjacent to the tumor. The same patients underwent several integrated assays, with TCR sequencing performed together with flow cytometry, multiplex immunofluorescence, RNA-seq, exome sequencing and proteomics. In total, the ICON cohort consisted of approximately 160 surgical patients with localized non-small cell lung cancer who had their tumors resected. For 55 patients, immunoSEQ T-cell fraction was compared between paired tumor and uninvolved lung.

TCR sequencing with the immunoSEQ assay provided the T-cell fraction in tumor and uninvolved lung tissue. In the original analysis: To analyze survival, patients were divided into a high T-cell fraction group (upper tertile) and a low T-cell fraction group (lower two tertiles), and the two groups were compared using a log-rank test. A signed-rank test was used to check for differences in T-cell fraction between paired tumor and uninvolved lung. TCRdb's version of the immuneACCESS table is confined to in-frame rearrangements and falls short of the full clone set. An unresolved V gene accounts for under half of the shortfall where checked; the remainder is of unknown origin. V, J and clone size derive from that table, while D and trimming were established from the DNA sequence. The sample table holds 5,200 or so clones, of which less than 75% were seen once. Clones ranked in the top ten supply around 61% of the sample.

Germline trimming amounts to 3 bases on V and 4 bases on J, with 5 as the count of junction bases outside the gene matches. The CDR3, from cysteine to phenylalanine, totals 15 residues. The sequence is cut down to CDR3 DNA, 45 bases in frame from base 1. Looking up the germline V gene yields CDR1 KGHSH and CDR2 LQKENI. What the work shows at the level of the full study, not this receptor alone: No difference in TCR-derived T-cell fraction was observed between the flow cytometry-defined immunotypes IM1 (good prognosis) and IM2 (poor prognosis). Because assay coverage varied across patients depending on available tissue quantity, TCR sequencing was performed for only a subset of the cohort. Tumor T-cell fraction from TCR sequencing was not associated with recurrence-free survival (p = 0.61). Consistent with immunofluorescence CD3 counts, TCRbeta sequencing supported greater T cell infiltration in tumors than in uninvolved lung tissue. Different pieces of the same tissue were used for different assays, so technical variation could not be separated from intratumor heterogeneity.

The chain joins TRBV18 to TRBJ1-4; the central 7 bases match TRBD1. Sequenced material: lung tumor tissue. The sequence was collected from a human donor with non-small cell lung cancer. In nucleotides, the sequence is TGTGCCAGCTCACCTTTCCGGGACAGTAATGAAAAACTGTTTTTT. Its translation is CASSPFRDSNEKLFF.